This TCR beta chain was found in a study of blood T cell repertoires in COVID-19. Repertoires were generated with immunoSEQ multiplex PCR, while TCRdb's copy carries only in-frame clones and drops some. Of around 70,000 clones listed, around 90% are singletons. This CDR3 is built from 17 residues. This chain joins TRBV21-1 and TRBJ2-5; the table's D gene call, TRBD1, was not cross checked with the DNA. TRBV21-1 is assigned pseudogene status. The TCR comes from a woman of 80 years or more with active or convalescent COVID-19. Sequencing was done on a sample of peripheral blood. The CDR3 spells CASSKGYRDRDSETQYF. CDR3 coding DNA: TGTGCCAGCAGCAAAGGCTACCGGGACAGGGATTCAGAGACCCAGTACTTC.